Below, 5 T cell receptor beta chains from the same sample are listed, as sequenced in a study of T-cell reconstitution after alpha-beta-depleted transplantation in children. The TCRbeta library incorporated unique molecular identifiers. In TCRdb, the PCR reads were re-called with MiXCR into one record per CDR3 protein. The table shows about 370,000 distinct CDR3 sequences, with roughly 20% occurring only once. Source: PBMCs from the stem cell graft donor, taken from the stem cell graft. The receptors were sampled from a human donor who donated a stem cell graft to a child with acute myeloid leukemia.

The chain recombines TRBV5-1 with TRBJ2-7; TRBD2 matches at 11 bases. Germline values: CDR1 SGHRS, CDR2 YFSETQ. The CDR3 extends over 15 amino acids. V gave up 5 bases and J gave up 4 bases; unmatched junction bases: 8. The CDR3 DNA sequence: TGCGCCAGCAGTCTCACTAGCGGGAGACAATACGAGCAGTACTTC. Amino acids: CASSLTSGRQYEQYF.

The chain uses TRBV28 and TRBJ2-3; D ambiguous. The germline V gene has CDR1 MDHEN and CDR2 SYDVKM. Trimming pared 6 bases from V and 2 bases from J, leaving 15 bases between. This CDR3 contains 15 residues. DNA of the CDR3: TGTGCCAGCAGACCTCCGCTTTTTGCCACAGATACGCAGTATTTT. It codes for CASRPPLFATDTQYF.

V and J are TRBV6-1 and TRBJ1-3; 8 bases are a match to TRBD1. V dropped 6 bases and J dropped 0; count of bases not matched to a gene: 4. CDR1 and CDR2 from the germline V gene are MNHNS and SASEGT. The CDR3 has 15 residues. The CDR3 bases are TGTGCCAGCAGCATAGACAGGGGCTCTGGAAACACCATATATTTT. Amino acid sequence: CASSIDRGSGNTIYF.

This clonotype was counted ten times or more. V usage is TRBV12-3 or TRBV12-4 and J usage is TRBJ2-2; D is possibly TRBD1 (5 bases). The ends were cut back, 6 bases at V and 3 bases at J, with 14 bases in the middle. This CDR3 spans 15 amino acids. This CDR3 is CASSPFTGYTGELFF. CDR3 in DNA: TGTGCCAGCAGCCCCTTCACAGGATACACCGGGGAGCTGTTTTTT.

This clonotype was detected many times. The chain has TRBV20-1 and TRBJ2-1, with D possibly TRBD2 on 6 matching bases. Germline lookup yields CDR1 DFQATT and CDR2 SNEGSKA (reference sequence). This CDR3 contains 16 residues. Trimming shortened V by 2 bases and J by 1 base, and 15 bases separated the two germline ends. The CDR3 DNA reads TGCAGTGCTAGAATTCTAGCGCGAGAATCCTACAATGAGCAGTTCTTC. It is translated as CSARILARESYNEQFF.